This T cell receptor (beta chain) stems from a study of a mutant IDH1 vaccine in newly diagnosed glioma. On the study more broadly: Vaccination followed radiotherapy alone by 4-6 weeks, or accompanied temozolomide cycles. Treated patients had a mean age of about 40 years and a 62.5% male, 37.5% female split. Most patients had radiochemotherapy with temozolomide before enrollment; others had one alone. It was at week 35 that visit V12 occurred, and at week 47 that visit V13 did.

Regarding time point: week 35, safety follow-up. All doses held 300 ug of mutant IDH1 20-mer peptide, with topical imiquimod. Sequencing was performed with immunoSEQ multiplex PCR; in TCRdb, only in-frame clones are kept and a portion is missing. The sample has 33,000 or so clones; roughly 79% are singletons. The CDR3 length is 14 residues. Per germline, CDR1 GTSNPN and CDR2 SVGIG (reference sequence). Trimming stripped 2 bases from V and 10 bases from J, with 20 bases between. This clone turned up a few times. Its matching antigen is unknown. The origin of this receptor is a woman in her 30s with glioma. Some clones in this sample may be carry-over from other donors' samples. The gene calls are TRBV30 and TRBJ1-1, with D possibly being TRBD1 (5 bases). Sequencing used PBMCs, obtained from a glioma patient whose treatment included an IDH1 peptide vaccine. The CDR3 is CAWSLGVQGRGAFF. The CDR3 region has the DNA TGTGCCTGGAGTTTAGGAGTGCAGGGACGGGGAGCTTTCTTT.